Presented here are 4 T cell receptor beta chains from one specimen sequenced in a study of T cells after yellow fever vaccination. TCRdb reprocessed the 5' RACE reads with MiXCR, giving one entry per CDR3 protein. The data hold around 300,000 distinct CDR3 sequences, with over 10% observed a single time. The material was CD4+ T cells sorted from PBMCs, obtained 45 days after the yellow fever booster vaccination. Every receptor here comes from a man younger than 40 who received the YFV17D yellow fever vaccine.

This clonotype was counted a few times. The chain is built from TRBV5-1 and TRBJ2-5; D is unresolved. The CDR3 loop spans 11 amino acids. Germline loops: CDR1 SGHRS, CDR2 YFSETQ. Trimming took off 5 bases at V and 3 bases at J, with 5 bases between the two ends. CDR3 sequence reads: CASRAEETQYF. Here the CDR3 DNA reads TGCGCCAGCAGAGCTGAAGAGACCCAGTACTTC.

This clonotype was picked up a small number of times. This chain joins TRBV12-3 or TRBV12-4 and TRBJ2-1, with TRBD2 identical over 10 bases. The CDR3 runs to 15 residues. J was trimmed by 0 bases and V by 6 bases; bases with no gene match: 2. DNA for the CDR3: TGTGCCAGCAGGCAGCGGGAGGGCTCCTACAATGAGCAGTTCTTC. Protein: CASRQREGSYNEQFF.

The chain carries TRBV5-1 and TRBJ2-3; 9 bases map to TRBD2. Looked up from germline, CDR1 is SGHRS and CDR2 is YFSETQ. This CDR3 contains 17 residues. V lost 4 bases to trimming and J lost 2 bases; unmatched junction nucleotides: 11. The CDR3 bases are TGCGCCAGCAGCCCCCTCGTTGGCGGGGGGGTCACAGATACGCAGTATTTT. Its protein product is CASSPLVGGGVTDTQYF.

This clonotype turned up a few times. The V and J genes are TRBV5-1 and TRBJ1-1, with 7 bases aligning to TRBD1. There are 17 residues in the CDR3. V shed 2 bases and J 0 bases; nucleotides not matched to a gene: 10. CDR1 is SGHRS, CDR2 YFSETQ, per germline. CDR3 in DNA: TGCGCCAGCAGCTTTGGTTCGACAGGGAGGGTGAACACTGAAGCTTTCTTT. Protein product: CASSFGSTGRVNTEAFF.